This T cell receptor beta chain is from a study of control samples from healthy donors and cancer patients (TCRdb year 2020). To note about this clone: Its binding antigen is unknown. Base qualities are not provided; no much larger clone lies one nucleotide away.

Libraries were made using the immunoSEQ multiplex PCR assay. Not all clones reach the TCRdb copy of this immuneACCESS table, which keeps in-frame sequences only. Checked studies attribute under half of the gap to unresolved V genes and leave the rest unexplained. This sample comprises about 85,000 clones, roughly 91% of them detected only once. Of the sample, roughly 6% falls within the top ten clones. There are 13 amino acids in the CDR3, from cysteine to phenylalanine inclusive. The sequence is cut down to CDR3 DNA, 39 bases in frame from base 1. Trimming removed 6 bases from V and 6 bases from J; the gene matches leave 6 bases unexplained. Sequences MNHEY (CDR1) and SVGAGI (CDR2) are obtained from the germline V gene.

The source material was blood. Recombination joined TRBV6-5 with TRBJ2-3, with 7 bases aligning to TRBD2. This receptor was identified in a man aged 50-60 years in good health. The encoded CDR3 is CASSRLAADTQYF. The base sequence is TGTGCCAGCAGCCGACTAGCAGCGGATACGCAGTATTTT.